Below are 9 T cell receptor beta chains sequenced from a single sample in a study of blood T cell repertoires in COVID-19. Data came from immunoSEQ multiplex PCR; TCRdb stores just in-frame clones and leaves some out. This table holds 400,000 to 450,000 clones, 89% found once. Sequencing was done on a sample of peripheral blood. The receptors come from a woman in her 40s with COVID-19, enrolled during active disease.

The rearrangement uses TRBV11-2 and TRBJ1-5, with D unresolved. V was shortened by 1 base and J by 7 bases, with 8 bases between the two germline ends. The CDR3 is made up of 13 amino acids. Germline CDR1 is SGHAT and CDR2 is FQNNGV. DNA for the CDR3: TGTGCCAGCAGCTTAGGGGCCCACCAGCCCCAGCATTTT. It is translated as CASSLGAHQPQHF.

The chain has TRBV5-4 and TRBJ2-1, with D possibly TRBD2 on 6 matching bases. V shed 3 bases and J shed 7 bases, with 20 bases lying between them. CDR3 size: 16 residues. The germline V gene has CDR1 SGHNT and CDR2 YYREEE (reference sequence). CDR3 loop: CASSSPSGHSGNEQFF. DNA for the CDR3: TGTGCCAGCAGCTCCCCGTCGGGTCATAGCGGAAATGAGCAGTTCTTC.

Comments on this clone: One junction end does not reproduce the germline sequence, and a read error may be involved. The chain is built from TRBV7-7 and TRBJ2-1; 8 positions agree with TRBD2. The CDR3 length is 15 residues. Per the germline V gene, CDR1 is SSHAT and CDR2 is FNYEAQ (reference sequence). The CDR3 DNA reads TGTGCTAGCAGCTTAGGGACTAGTGCCTACAATGAGCAGTTCTTC. It translates to CASSLGTSAYNEQFF.

A single count supports this clone. The rearrangement joins TRBV4-1 to TRBJ1-4; no firm D call. V was cut by 2 bases and J by 7 bases, with 11 bases left in between. CDR1 is MGHRA, CDR2 YSYEKL, per germline. The CDR3 length is 14 residues. CDR3: CASSQNVAGEKLFF. The CDR3, as DNA: TGCGCCAGCAGCCAAAACGTGGCGGGTGAAAAACTGTTTTTT.

The chain carries TRBV29-1 and TRBJ2-7; the match to TRBD1 covers 7 bases. Trimming removed 5 bases from V and 2 bases from J; junction bases left unmatched: 9. Germline-derived CDR1 and CDR2 are SQVTM and ANQGSEA. CDR3 length: 14 residues. CDR3 bases: TGCAGCGTTTCCACAGGGGCTGTCGCCTACGAGCAGTACTTC. Translated, it gives CSVSTGAVAYEQYF.

V gene TRBV10-3 combines with J gene TRBJ1-2; possibly TRBD1 for D (6 bases). Trimming removed 7 bases from V and 4 bases from J, with 16 bases in between. Germline CDR1 and CDR2: ENHRY and SYGVKD. The CDR3 has 14 amino acids. CDR3 region: CAIKKPDRVYGYTF. In DNA, the CDR3 is TGTGCCATCAAAAAACCGGACAGAGTCTATGGCTACACCTTC.

CDR3 DNA: TGTGCCAGCAAAACATTTGGGGCCTCCACTGAAGCTTTCTTT. Its protein is CASKTFGASTEAFF. J is TRBJ1-1 and V is TRBV6-5; the D gene is possibly TRBD1 (5 bases). Trimming shortened V by 7 bases and J by 4 bases, and 16 bases separated the two germline ends. CDR1 and CDR2 from the germline V gene are MNHEY and SVGAGI. This CDR3 contains 14 residues.

V gene TRBV4-1 combines with J gene TRBJ1-6; D is undetermined. V lost 0 bases and J lost 5, with 8 bases in between. Germline-derived CDR1 and CDR2 are MGHRA and YSYEKL. This CDR3 region has 15 residues. The CDR3 sequence: CASSQETADNSPLHF. For the CDR3, the DNA is TGCGCCAGCAGCCAAGAAACAGCTGATAATTCACCCCTCCACTTT.

This clone came up a few times. The genes are TRBV5-1 and TRBJ1-1; the D gene is possibly TRBD1 (6 bases). The CDR3 extends over 15 amino acids. The ends were cut back, 4 bases at V and 7 bases at J, with 20 bases in the middle. Germline V gene data show CDR1 as SGHRS and CDR2 as YFSETQ. In DNA, the CDR3 is TGCGCCAGCAGCAAGCAGGGACATCTTGAAGGTGAAGCTTTCTTT. It yields the protein CASSKQGHLEGEAFF.